The rows below give T cell receptor beta chains drawn from one sample of a study of T cell changes during pregnancy in multiple sclerosis. TCRdb keeps only in-frame clones here, not all; method: immunoSEQ multiplex PCR. The data hold roughly 55,000 clones, with approximately 90% observed a single time. The sample was CD4+ T cells from peripheral blood mononuclear cells, taken after pregnancy. Receptors were obtained from a female donor in good health, enrolled as a control in a pregnancy study. Both conserved end residues are part of each CDR3. The order of the fields is J gene, clone size, D gene, V gene, CDR3 DNA, CDR3 protein. The D gene is left open where the match is weak. Rows may omit the clone size; those that give it use once, few, many or a size class.

j_call: TRBJ2-3; clone_size: NA; d_call: NA; v_call: TRBV7-2; cdr3_nt: TGTGCCAGCAGCCGATCCTCGGCGGGAGATACGCAGTATTTT; cdr3_aa: CASSRSSAGDTQYF
j_call: TRBJ1-1; clone_size: NA; d_call: TRBD1; v_call: TRBV2; cdr3_nt: TGTGCCAGCAGCACGACAGGGGCTAACACTGAAGCTTTCTTT; cdr3_aa: CASSTTGANTEAFF
j_call: TRBJ1-4; clone_size: NA; d_call: NA; v_call: TRBV28; cdr3_nt: TGTGCCAGCAGTTTAAGTCCACAAGCTAATGAAAAACTGTTTTTT; cdr3_aa: CASSLSPQANEKLFF
j_call: TRBJ2-5; clone_size: NA; d_call: NA; v_call: TRBV7-2; cdr3_nt: TGTGCCAGCAGCTTAGCCAGGGACCAAGAGACCCAGTACTTC; cdr3_aa: CASSLARDQETQYF
j_call: TRBJ2-7; clone_size: NA; d_call: TRBD1; v_call: TRBV2; cdr3_nt: TGTGCCAGTAGCCCGGACAGGTCCTCTCGCGAGCAGTACTTC; cdr3_aa: CASSPDRSSREQYF
j_call: TRBJ2-1; clone_size: NA; d_call: TRBD2; v_call: TRBV4-3; cdr3_nt: TGCGCCAGCAGCCAGGGACTAGCTTCAAGCCGCTCCTACAATGAGCAGTTCTTC; cdr3_aa: CASSQGLASSRSYNEQFF
j_call: TRBJ1-1; clone_size: NA; d_call: NA; v_call: TRBV11-1; cdr3_nt: TGTGCCAGCAGCAGGGGGGGGTCCACTGAAGCTTTCTTT; cdr3_aa: CASSRGGSTEAFF
j_call: TRBJ1-4; clone_size: few; d_call: TRBD1; v_call: TRBV2; cdr3_nt: TGTGCCGGAACAGGGGGCGCAGCAACTAATGAAAAACTGTTTTTT; cdr3_aa: CAGTGGAATNEKLFF
j_call: TRBJ2-1; clone_size: NA; d_call: TRBD2; v_call: TRBV25-1; cdr3_nt: TGTGCCAGCAGTGGGTTAGCGGGGGAAAGCTCCTACAATGAGCAGTTCTTC; cdr3_aa: CASSGLAGESSYNEQFF
j_call: TRBJ1-1; clone_size: once; d_call: TRBD1; v_call: TRBV28; cdr3_nt: TGTGCCAGCAGTTTAGGGAACAGGGGGCAAGGGGGGGCTTTCTTT; cdr3_aa: CASSLGNRGQGGAFF
j_call: TRBJ2-7; clone_size: NA; d_call: TRBD1; v_call: TRBV27; cdr3_nt: TGTGCCAGCAGTTTACTCCCAGGGGGCTACGAGCAGTACTTC; cdr3_aa: CASSLLPGGYEQYF
j_call: TRBJ2-3; clone_size: NA; d_call: TRBD1; v_call: TRBV7-9; cdr3_nt: TGTGCCACCCTTGGGACAGGGACGTCAGGGCCAGCGGGAGATACGCAGTATTTT; cdr3_aa: CATLGTGTSGPAGDTQYF
j_call: TRBJ2-7; clone_size: NA; d_call: NA; v_call: TRBV4-3; cdr3_nt: TGCGCCAGCAGCCAAGAGATCGGAGCCTACGAGCAGTACTTC; cdr3_aa: CASSQEIGAYEQYF
j_call: TRBJ2-4; clone_size: NA; d_call: NA; v_call: TRBV25-1; cdr3_nt: TGTGCCAGCAAGGGGGACGGAAACATTCAGTACTTC; cdr3_aa: CASKGDGNIQYF
j_call: TRBJ2-7; clone_size: NA; d_call: TRBD2; v_call: TRBV5-6; cdr3_nt: TGTGCCAGCAGCGATACGGGGGGGTTTTCCTACGAGCAGTACTTC; cdr3_aa: CASSDTGGFSYEQYF
j_call: TRBJ1-1; clone_size: NA; d_call: NA; v_call: TRBV19; cdr3_nt: TGTGCCAGTAGAAACCCCCTTATAAACAGCCATGAAGCTTTCTTT; cdr3_aa: CASRNPLINSHEAFF
j_call: TRBJ2-3; clone_size: NA; d_call: NA; v_call: TRBV7-2; cdr3_nt: TGTGCCAGCAGCTCCGGGACACCCGATACGCAGTATTTT; cdr3_aa: CASSSGTPDTQYF
j_call: TRBJ1-4; clone_size: NA; d_call: NA; v_call: TRBV25-1; cdr3_nt: TGTGCCAGCAGTGAAGCGGGGCCAAAAGGGAAAAAACTGTTTTTT; cdr3_aa: CASSEAGPKGKKLFF
j_call: TRBJ2-2; clone_size: NA; d_call: NA; v_call: TRBV29-1; cdr3_nt: TGCAGCTGGAGGGGAGCAGGAGACGGGGAGCTGTTTTTT; cdr3_aa: CSWRGAGDGELFF
j_call: TRBJ1-1; clone_size: NA; d_call: NA; v_call: TRBV12-5; cdr3_nt: TGTGCTAGTGGTTTGGTATATGGGACATCCTTTAACACTGAAGCTTTCTTT; cdr3_aa: CASGLVYGTSFNTEAFF
j_call: TRBJ2-3; clone_size: NA; d_call: TRBD1; v_call: TRBV7-9; cdr3_nt: TGTGCCAGCAGCTATTTACAGGGGTTGGATACGCAGTATTTT; cdr3_aa: CASSYLQGLDTQYF
j_call: TRBJ2-6; clone_size: NA; d_call: TRBD1; v_call: TRBV28; cdr3_nt: TGTGCCAGCAGAAGCCAGGGGGCCCTAGGGGCCAACGTCCTGACTTTC; cdr3_aa: CASRSQGALGANVLTF
j_call: TRBJ1-5; clone_size: NA; d_call: TRBD1; v_call: TRBV6-4; cdr3_nt: TGTGCCAGCAGTGAAAGGGGGCATCCGAGAGATAGCAATCAGCCCCAGCATTTT; cdr3_aa: CASSERGHPRDSNQPQHF
j_call: TRBJ1-1; clone_size: NA; d_call: NA; v_call: TRBV9; cdr3_nt: TGTGCCAGCAGCCCTCGGGCGTCGCGGGGAAACACTGAAGCTTTCTTT; cdr3_aa: CASSPRASRGNTEAFF
j_call: TRBJ1-4; clone_size: NA; d_call: TRBD1; v_call: TRBV30; cdr3_nt: TGTGCCTGGAGGGGGACAGGGATTACTAATGAAAAACTGTTTTTT; cdr3_aa: CAWRGTGITNEKLFF
j_call: TRBJ2-3; clone_size: NA; d_call: TRBD2; v_call: TRBV7-3; cdr3_nt: TGTGCCAGCAGCACGGGGGGGGAGGCGAGCACGGGTACGCAGTATTTT; cdr3_aa: CASSTGGEASTGTQYF
j_call: TRBJ2-7; clone_size: NA; d_call: NA; v_call: TRBV18; cdr3_nt: TGTGCCAGCTCACCGCAGGGTGTTAGCTCCTACGAGCAGTACTTC; cdr3_aa: CASSPQGVSSYEQYF
j_call: TRBJ2-7; clone_size: NA; d_call: TRBD2; v_call: TRBV18; cdr3_nt: TGTGCCAGCTCACCACCCGGGGGGAGCAGGGCAATTGAGAACGAGCAGTACTTC; cdr3_aa: CASSPPGGSRAIENEQYF
j_call: TRBJ1-1; clone_size: NA; d_call: NA; v_call: TRBV5-4; cdr3_nt: TGTGCCAGCAGCTTGGTATCGGGAGCCACTGAAGCTTTCTTT; cdr3_aa: CASSLVSGATEAFF
j_call: TRBJ2-5; clone_size: NA; d_call: NA; v_call: TRBV6-1; cdr3_nt: TGTGCCAGCAGTGGACAGCGAGAGACCCAGTACTTC; cdr3_aa: CASSGQRETQYF
j_call: TRBJ1-2; clone_size: NA; d_call: NA; v_call: TRBV5-6; cdr3_nt: TGTGCCAGCAGCTCCACAGGGACCGGCGGCTACACCTTC; cdr3_aa: CASSSTGTGGYTF
j_call: TRBJ1-5; clone_size: NA; d_call: NA; v_call: TRBV7-2; cdr3_nt: TGTGCCAGCAGCCGAGGACAGCTAAATCAGCCCCAGCATTTT; cdr3_aa: CASSRGQLNQPQHF
j_call: TRBJ2-3; clone_size: NA; d_call: TRBD2; v_call: TRBV5-1; cdr3_nt: TGCGCCAGCAGCCGGACTAGCGGGGTCACAGATACGCAGTATTTT; cdr3_aa: CASSRTSGVTDTQYF
j_call: TRBJ1-1; clone_size: NA; d_call: NA; v_call: TRBV7-9; cdr3_nt: TGTGCCAGCACCCTTCCTCAGGGTGCGGCTGAAGCTTTCTTT; cdr3_aa: CASTLPQGAAEAFF
j_call: TRBJ2-2; clone_size: NA; d_call: TRBD2; v_call: TRBV9; cdr3_nt: TGTGCCAGCAGCCTCGGGGGGTACACCGGGGAGCTGTTTTTT; cdr3_aa: CASSLGGYTGELFF
j_call: TRBJ2-4; clone_size: NA; d_call: TRBD2; v_call: TRBV7-9; cdr3_nt: TGTGCCAGCAGCTTGACTAGCGGGGGGACCTTAGCCAAAAACATTCAGTACTTC; cdr3_aa: CASSLTSGGTLAKNIQYF
j_call: TRBJ1-3; clone_size: NA; d_call: NA; v_call: TRBV11-3; cdr3_nt: TGTGCCAGCAGCTTATCCTTCGGAGGAGGAAACACCATATATTTT; cdr3_aa: CASSLSFGGGNTIYF
j_call: TRBJ2-1; clone_size: NA; d_call: NA; v_call: TRBV6-4; cdr3_nt: TGTGCCAGCAGAACAGGGTACTGGACCCTCTACAATGAGCAGTTCTTC; cdr3_aa: CASRTGYWTLYNEQFF
j_call: TRBJ1-3; clone_size: NA; d_call: TRBD1; v_call: TRBV4-1; cdr3_nt: TGCGCCAGCAGCCAAGCCGGCCGGGACAGGGGAAACACCATATATTTT; cdr3_aa: CASSQAGRDRGNTIYF
j_call: TRBJ1-5; clone_size: NA; d_call: NA; v_call: TRBV19; cdr3_nt: TGTGCCAGTAGCCAACAGGGTGTTTCGCCGCCCCAGCATTTT; cdr3_aa: CASSQQGVSPPQHF
j_call: TRBJ2-5; clone_size: NA; d_call: TRBD1; v_call: TRBV2; cdr3_nt: TGTGCCAGCAGCCTCATGTCCGGGACAGAAGAGACCCAGTACTTC; cdr3_aa: CASSLMSGTEETQYF
j_call: TRBJ1-4; clone_size: NA; d_call: TRBD1; v_call: TRBV29-1; cdr3_nt: TGCAGCGTTGAAGGGGGCAGGGGGCGGGAAAAACTGTTTTTT; cdr3_aa: CSVEGGRGREKLFF
j_call: TRBJ1-4; clone_size: NA; d_call: TRBD1; v_call: TRBV11-2; cdr3_nt: TGTGCCAGCAGCGGGAGAACAGGGGAGCCGACAAAACTGTTTTTT; cdr3_aa: CASSGRTGEPTKLFF
j_call: TRBJ1-1; clone_size: NA; d_call: NA; v_call: TRBV7-9; cdr3_nt: TGTGCCAGCAGCTTGACAGACGCTGAAGCTTTCTTT; cdr3_aa: CASSLTDAEAFF
j_call: TRBJ2-1; clone_size: NA; d_call: TRBD2; v_call: TRBV5-1; cdr3_nt: TGCGCCAGCAGCTTGTTTTCGGGGGGGGACAATGAGCAGTTCTTC; cdr3_aa: CASSLFSGGDNEQFF
j_call: TRBJ1-2; clone_size: NA; d_call: NA; v_call: TRBV7-2; cdr3_nt: TGTGCCAGCAGCTTCTGGGCAGCTGGCTACACCTTC; cdr3_aa: CASSFWAAGYTF
j_call: TRBJ2-7; clone_size: NA; d_call: NA; v_call: TRBV11-2; cdr3_nt: TGTGCCAGCAGCCCGGGTTGGGGCAGGAACTCCTACGAGCAGTACTTC; cdr3_aa: CASSPGWGRNSYEQYF
j_call: TRBJ2-3; clone_size: NA; d_call: TRBD1; v_call: TRBV4-1; cdr3_nt: TGCGCCAGCAGCCAAGATCGCGCCATCCGGGACAGATCCTTTGGGACGCAGTATTTT; cdr3_aa: CASSQDRAIRDRSFGTQYF
j_call: TRBJ1-2; clone_size: NA; d_call: TRBD1; v_call: TRBV6-1; cdr3_nt: TGTGCCAGCAGTTTCTTGACAGGGAACGGTCATGGCTACACCTTC; cdr3_aa: CASSFLTGNGHGYTF
j_call: TRBJ1-1; clone_size: NA; d_call: NA; v_call: TRBV7-3; cdr3_nt: TGTGCCAGCACCCAGGGGCCGTTGAACACTGAAGCTTTCTTT; cdr3_aa: CASTQGPLNTEAFF
j_call: TRBJ2-7; clone_size: once; d_call: TRBD1; v_call: TRBV7-3; cdr3_nt: TGTGCCAGCAGCTTACTGGGACAGACATCCTACGAGCAGTACTTC; cdr3_aa: CASSLLGQTSYEQYF
j_call: TRBJ2-2; clone_size: NA; d_call: NA; v_call: TRBV21-1; cdr3_nt: TGTGCCAGTTTGCAGGGTGGCACCGGGGAGCTGTTTTTT; cdr3_aa: CASLQGGTGELFF
j_call: TRBJ2-5; clone_size: few; d_call: NA; v_call: TRBV6-5; cdr3_nt: TGTGCCAGCAGTTCTCAGGCCTTAGGGGCTGGGACCCAGTACTTC; cdr3_aa: CASSSQALGAGTQYF
j_call: TRBJ2-3; clone_size: NA; d_call: NA; v_call: TRBV4-2; cdr3_nt: TGTGCCAGCAGCCAGAACTCGGGGGGCACAGATACGCAGTATTTT; cdr3_aa: CASSQNSGGTDTQYF
j_call: TRBJ2-3; clone_size: NA; d_call: TRBD1; v_call: TRBV5-8; cdr3_nt: TGTGCCAGCAGCTTGGGGGGTACAGGGGTACGACATACGCAGTATTTT; cdr3_aa: CASSLGGTGVRHTQYF